What follows describes a single T cell receptor (beta chain). This record comes from a study of blood T cell repertoires in COVID-19. This table comes from immunoSEQ multiplex PCR, and its TCRdb copy is limited to in-frame clones, with some not included. The sample yields some 290,000 clones, roughly 91% seen once. This CDR3 is 13 amino acids long. V dropped 2 bases and J dropped 3 bases, with 5 bases sitting between them. Germline CDR1 SGHNT, CDR2 YENEEA. The chain joins TRBV11-3 to TRBJ2-1; unclear D gene. The sample comprised PBMCs or T cells enriched from blood (not recorded which). The sequence was collected from a woman aged 30 to 39 who had recovered from COVID-19. The CDR3 DNA reads as TGTGCCAGCAGCTTAAACTTCTACAATGAGCAGTTCTTC. The encoded protein is CASSLNFYNEQFF.